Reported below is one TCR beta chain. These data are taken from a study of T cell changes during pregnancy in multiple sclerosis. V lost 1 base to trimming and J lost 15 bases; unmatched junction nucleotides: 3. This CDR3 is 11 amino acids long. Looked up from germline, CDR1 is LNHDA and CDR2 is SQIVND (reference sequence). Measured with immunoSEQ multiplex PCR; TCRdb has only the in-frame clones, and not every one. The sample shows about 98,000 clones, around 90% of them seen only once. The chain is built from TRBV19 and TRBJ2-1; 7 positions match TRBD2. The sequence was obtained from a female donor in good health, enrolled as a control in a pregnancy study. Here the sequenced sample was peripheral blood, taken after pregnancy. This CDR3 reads CASSIGEGRFF. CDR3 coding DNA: TGTGCCAGTAGTATAGGGGAGGGCCGGTTCTTC.